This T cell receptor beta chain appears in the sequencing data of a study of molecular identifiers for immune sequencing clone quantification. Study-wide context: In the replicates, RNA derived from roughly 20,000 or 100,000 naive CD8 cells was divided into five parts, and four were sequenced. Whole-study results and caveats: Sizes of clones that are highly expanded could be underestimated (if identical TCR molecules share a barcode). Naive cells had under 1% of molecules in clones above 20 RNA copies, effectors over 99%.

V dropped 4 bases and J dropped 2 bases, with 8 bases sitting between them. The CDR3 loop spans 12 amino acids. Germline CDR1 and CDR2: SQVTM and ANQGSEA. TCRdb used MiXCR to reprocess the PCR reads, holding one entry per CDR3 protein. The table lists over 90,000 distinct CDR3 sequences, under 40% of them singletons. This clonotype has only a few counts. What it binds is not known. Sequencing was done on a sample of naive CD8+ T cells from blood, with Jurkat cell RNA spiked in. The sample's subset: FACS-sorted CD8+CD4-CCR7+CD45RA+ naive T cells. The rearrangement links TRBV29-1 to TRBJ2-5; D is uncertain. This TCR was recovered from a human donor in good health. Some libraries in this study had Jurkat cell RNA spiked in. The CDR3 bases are TGCAGCGTTGTCCCTGATCAAGAGACCCAGTACTTC. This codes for CSVVPDQETQYF.